These 5 T cell receptor beta chains were sequenced from one sample in a study of T cell responses to AZD1222 COVID-19 vaccine. TCRdb keeps only in-frame clones here, not all; method: immunoSEQ multiplex PCR. This sample carries approximately 96,000 clones, 80% to 95% of them seen once, and the ten largest clones take 11%. The sequences come from peripheral blood, collected 28 days after the second AZD1222 dose. These receptors were obtained from an adult who received the AZD1222 COVID-19 vaccine.

V gene TRBV5-1 combines with J gene TRBJ2-7; D is undetermined. The CDR3 loop spans 13 amino acids. The germline V gene encodes CDR1 SGHRS and CDR2 YFSETQ. V lost 0 bases and J 2 bases, leaving 6 bases between the germline ends. CDR3 in amino acids: CASSLAPAYEQYF. DNA for the CDR3: TGCGCCAGCAGCTTGGCCCCGGCCTACGAGCAGTACTTC. The variable domain in full, completed from reference TRBV5-1 and TRBJ2-7, reads KAGVTQTPRYLIKTRGQQVTLSCSPISGHRSVSWYQQTPGQGLQFLFEYFSETQRNKGNFPGRFSGRQFSNSRSEMNVSTLELGDSALYLCASSLAPAYEQYFGPGTRLTVT.

This clone came up many times. This sequence joins TRBV19 and TRBJ2-7, with D maybe TRBD1 (9 bases). V was pared by 1 base and J by 1 base, with 14 bases between. Germline assignment: CDR1 LNHDA and CDR2 SQIVND (reference sequence). This CDR3 is 16 amino acids long. The CDR3 spells CASSIVAGQGSYEQYF. CDR3 DNA: TGTGCCAGTAGTATAGTAGCGGGACAGGGATCCTACGAGCAGTACTTC.

The CDR3 DNA sequence: TGTGCCAGCAACGGACTAAGCTCTGGGGCCAACGTCCTGACTTTC. This encodes CASNGLSSGANVLTF. The J gene is TRBJ2-6, the V gene TRBV2, with TRBD2 as a possible D gene (6 bases). The V end was cut by 7 bases, the J end by 0 bases, with 10 bases between. The CDR3 consists of 15 residues. Germline V gives CDR1 SNHLY, CDR2 FYNNEI. Using reference TRBV2 and TRBJ2-6 for the parts outside the CDR3, the full variable domain is EPEVTQTPSHQVTQMGQEVILRCVPISNHLYFYWYRQILGQKVEFLVSFYNNEISEKSEIFDDQFSVERPDGSNFTLKIRSTKLEDSAMYFCASNGLSSGANVLTFGAGSRLTVL.

The gene calls are TRBV7-9 and TRBJ2-5; no clear D. Between the trimmed V and J ends, which lost 3 bases and 5 bases, there was a span of 1 base. The germline V gene has CDR1 SEHNR and CDR2 FQNEAQ (reference sequence). This CDR3 has 10 residues. In DNA, the CDR3 is TGTGCCAGCAGCTTGGAGACCCAGTACTTC. This codes for CASSLETQYF.

This rearrangement joins TRBV28 to TRBJ2-5; 12 nucleotides line up with TRBD2. Per the germline V gene, CDR1 is MDHEN and CDR2 is SYDVKM. The junction had 9 bases not matched to a gene; V was cut back by 5 bases and J by 5 bases. The CDR3 extends over 16 amino acids. CDR3 sequence: CASSRGVLAGGETQYF. In DNA form, the CDR3 reads TGTGCCAGCAGTCGGGGGGTTCTAGCGGGAGGGGAGACCCAGTACTTC. The variable domain in full, completed from reference TRBV28 and TRBJ2-5, reads DVKVTQSSRYLVKRTGEKVFLECVQDMDHENMFWYRQDPGLGLRLIYFSYDVKMKEKGDIPEGYSVSREKKERFSLILESASTNQTSMYLCASSRGVLAGGETQYFGPGTRLLVL.